The source of this T cell receptor (beta chain) is a study of metastatic and nonmetastatic thyroid tumors. Study at large: Repertoire data that came from the blood and tumor or nodule tissue of malignant and benign thyroid patients were compared.

Before thyroid surgery, none of the patients had received any treatment. How the authors handled the data: Clinicopathological groups of papillary thyroid cancer showed CDR3 differences that were used to build a distant-metastasis classifier. Using MiXCR, TCRdb reanalyzed the PCR reads. The V and J calls reflect TCRdb's pipeline rather than the authors' work. The repertoire consists of more than 40,000 clones, with under 20% occurring once and the leading ten covering over 20%. This clone was seen a handful of times. The V gene lost 4 bases and the J gene lost 0 bases, with 4 bases spanning the gap. Germline V gene lookup returns CDR1 LNHDA and CDR2 SQIVND (reference sequence). The CDR3 has 14 amino acids.

The source of this sequence is a female donor with papillary thyroid cancer or a benign thyroid nodule (not recorded which). Some clones in this sample may be carry-over from other donors' samples. Sequencing input: blood. The rearrangement links TRBV19 to TRBJ2-6; D is unresolved. This chain's CDR3 is CASSTASGANVLTF. CDR3 in DNA: TGTGCCAGTAGTACAGCCTCTGGGGCCAACGTCCTGACTTTC.